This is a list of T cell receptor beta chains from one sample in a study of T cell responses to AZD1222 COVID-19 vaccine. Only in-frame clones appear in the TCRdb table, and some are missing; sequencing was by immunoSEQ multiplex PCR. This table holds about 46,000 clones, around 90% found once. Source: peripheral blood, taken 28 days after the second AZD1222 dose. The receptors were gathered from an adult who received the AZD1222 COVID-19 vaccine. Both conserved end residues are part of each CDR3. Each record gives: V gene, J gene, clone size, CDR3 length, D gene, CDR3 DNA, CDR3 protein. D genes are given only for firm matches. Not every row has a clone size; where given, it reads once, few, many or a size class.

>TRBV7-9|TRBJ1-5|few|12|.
TGTGCCAGCAGCTTAGTCAATCAGCCCCAGCATTTT
CASSLVNQPQHF
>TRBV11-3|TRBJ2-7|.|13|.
TGTGCCAGCAGCTTAAGGTCTACCAACGAGCAGTACTTC
CASSLRSTNEQYF
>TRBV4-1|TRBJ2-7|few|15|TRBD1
TGCGCCAGCAGCCAACCCGGACAGGGGATATACGAGCAGTACTTC
CASSQPGQGIYEQYF
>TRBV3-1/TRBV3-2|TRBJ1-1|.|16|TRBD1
TGTGCCAGCAGCCATCGGCAGGGGGCAGGGACAGCTGAAGCTTTCTTT
CASSHRQGAGTAEAFF
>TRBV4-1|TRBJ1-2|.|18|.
TGCGCCAGCAGCCAAGATCTCTTGGGGGGGGCTACGCGGTATGGCTACACCTTC
CASSQDLLGGATRYGYTF
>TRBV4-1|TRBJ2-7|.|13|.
TGCGCCAGCAGCCCCTCCGGGAACTACGAGCAGTACTTC
CASSPSGNYEQYF
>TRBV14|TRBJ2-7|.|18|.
TGTGCCAGCAGCCAAGATCAGCAGGGACGATTATCCTCCTACGAGCAGTACTTC
CASSQDQQGRLSSYEQYF
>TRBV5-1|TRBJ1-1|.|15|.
TGCGCCAGCAGCTTGGATCTGGGTATGAACACTGAAGCTTTCTTT
CASSLDLGMNTEAFF
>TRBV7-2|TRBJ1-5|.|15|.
TGTGCCAGCAGCAAACAGGGTCATAGCAATCAGCCCCAGCATTTT
CASSKQGHSNQPQHF
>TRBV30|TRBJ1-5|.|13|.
TGTGCCTGGAGTGGGGGCAGGGGTCAGCCCCAGCATTTT
CAWSGGRGQPQHF
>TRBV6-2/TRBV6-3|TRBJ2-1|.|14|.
TGTGCCAGCAGTTATCTAGTCCTCTCGGATGAGCAGTTCTTC
CASSYLVLSDEQFF
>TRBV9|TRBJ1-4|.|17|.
TGTGCCAGCAGCGTTCAGGGATACCTTGCAACTAATGAAAAACTGTTTTTT
CASSVQGYLATNEKLFF
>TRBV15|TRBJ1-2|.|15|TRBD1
TGTGCCACCAGCAGAGGACAGGGGTTTAGCTATGGCTACACCTTC
CATSRGQGFSYGYTF
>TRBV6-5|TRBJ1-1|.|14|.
TGTGCCAGCATCAGGGGTAGTTTCTATCCTGAAGCTTTCTTT
CASIRGSFYPEAFF
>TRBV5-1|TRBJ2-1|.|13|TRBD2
TGCGCCAGCAGCTTCACGGGAGGGGATGAGCAGTTCTTC
CASSFTGGDEQFF
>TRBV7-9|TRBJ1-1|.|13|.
TGTGCCAGCAGCTTAGCGGGGAACACTGAAGCTTTCTTT
CASSLAGNTEAFF
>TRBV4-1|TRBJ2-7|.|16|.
TGCGCCAGCAGCCAAGATTTTGGGCAGTGGGGCCACGAGCAGTACTTC
CASSQDFGQWGHEQYF
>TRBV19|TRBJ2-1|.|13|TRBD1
TGTGCCAGTAGTAGGGACAGGGGGGGAATAGGGTTCTTC
CASSRDRGGIGFF
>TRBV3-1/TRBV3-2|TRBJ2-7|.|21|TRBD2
TGTGCCAGCAGCCGCAAATCACCGGGACTAGCGGGAGGCGTCCTTCTAAGCGAGCAGTACTTC
CASSRKSPGLAGGVLLSEQYF
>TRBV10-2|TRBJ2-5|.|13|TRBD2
TGCGCCAGCAGTGTGGGGAGGGGAGAGACCCAGTACTTC
CASSVGRGETQYF
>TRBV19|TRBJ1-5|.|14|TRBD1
TGTGCCAGTGAAGACAGGGGGGTCGGTCAGCCCCAGCATTTT
CASEDRGVGQPQHF
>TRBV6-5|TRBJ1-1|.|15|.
TGTGCCAGCAGTTACAACAGGGCTGAGAACACTGAAGCTTTCTTT
CASSYNRAENTEAFF